One sample yielded the 13 T cell receptor beta chains listed below, sequenced in a study of blood T cell repertoires in COVID-19. The table came from immunoSEQ multiplex PCR; TCRdb's copy has only in-frame clones and leaves some out. The sample lists about 140,000 clones; roughly 84% were seen once. The specimen sequenced was PBMCs or T cells enriched from blood (not recorded which). These receptors were obtained from a man aged 35 to 55 with acute COVID-19.

This rearrangement joins TRBV24-1 to TRBJ1-5, with 7 bases lining up with TRBD1. Trimming at V came to 3 bases and at J to 8 bases, leaving 6 bases not matched to a gene. Germline V lookup: CDR1 KGHDR, CDR2 SFDVKD. The CDR3 length is 14 residues. The CDR3 DNA follows: TGTGCCACCAGTGATGGAAGGGGGCAAGAGCCCCAGCATTTT. This sequence encodes CATSDGRGQEPQHF.

The chain couples TRBV6-5 to TRBJ1-6; unclear D gene. Germline V gives CDR1 MNHEY, CDR2 SVGAGI. This CDR3 is 15 amino acids long. The germline V and J ends were trimmed by 5 bases and 4 bases, with 12 bases remaining between them. The DNA for the CDR3 is TGTGCCAGCAGTAGAAAGCCGAATTATAATTCACCCCTCCACTTT. It codes for CASSRKPNYNSPLHF.

The chain uses TRBV3-1 (or the pseudogene TRBV3-2) and TRBJ2-7; D gene ambiguous. This CDR3 contains 14 residues. Between the trimmed V and J ends, which lost 0 bases and 6 bases, there was a span of 12 bases. In germline, CDR1 is LGHDT, CDR2 YNNKEL (reference sequence). The CDR3 DNA reads TGTGCCAGCAGCCAAGACTTGGAGAGCATCGAGCAGTACTTC. Translating it yields CASSQDLESIEQYF.

The chain has TRBV7-2 and TRBJ1-2; 9 bases line up with TRBD1. This CDR3 is built from 17 residues. V dropped 5 bases and J dropped 4; count of bases not matched to a gene: 14. CDR1 and CDR2 from the germline V gene are SGHTA and FQGNSA. CDR3 coding DNA: TGTGCCAGCAGCATGGACCGATACAGGGGGCGCGGCTATGGCTACACCTTC. Protein sequence: CASSMDRYRGRGYGYTF.

This clone has only one observation. V usage is TRBV20-1 and J usage is TRBJ2-1; perhaps TRBD2 as D (6 bases). The ends were cut back, 8 bases at V and 12 bases at J, with 17 bases in the middle. This CDR3 region has 11 residues. The germline V gene has CDR1 DFQATT and CDR2 SNEGSKA (reference sequence). CDR3 amino acids: CSNSGLQRQFF. The CDR3 DNA is TGCAGTAATAGCGGTTTACAAAGGCAGTTCTTC.

V usage is TRBV12-3 or TRBV12-4 and J usage is TRBJ1-2; perhaps TRBD1 as D (6 bases). This CDR3 contains 13 residues. Deletions cut 8 bases from V and 6 bases from J, with 16 bases between. CDR3 region: CASQRGARDGYTF. The CDR3 region has the DNA TGTGCCAGCCAACGGGGGGCGCGGGATGGCTACACCTTC.

The sample holds a few counts of this clone. This chain uses TRBV7-2 with TRBJ2-3; D gene uncertain. The V gene lost 0 bases and the J gene lost 5 bases, with 12 bases spanning the gap. The CDR3 is 15 amino acids. Per the germline V gene, CDR1 is SGHTA and CDR2 is FQGNSA. The CDR3 reads CASSLASQRLDTQYF. DNA for the CDR3: TGTGCCAGCAGCTTAGCGAGCCAAAGATTAGATACGCAGTATTTT.

This clone was found once. The V gene is TRBV7-2, the J gene TRBJ2-5; 10 bases match TRBD2. With 4 bases clipped from V and 5 bases from J, the junction kept 7 bases outside the gene matches. The CDR3 contains 15 residues. The germline V gene has CDR1 SGHTA and CDR2 FQGNSA. The DNA for the CDR3 is TGTGCCAGCAGCTCCCGGAGCGGGGGGGCGGAGACCCAGTACTTC. Amino acids: CASSSRSGGAETQYF.

This CDR3 reads CASSLGFRNPYEQYF. The CDR3, as DNA: TGCGCCAGCAGCTTGGGGTTCAGGAATCCGTACGAGCAGTACTTC. This sequence joins TRBV5-1 and TRBJ2-7; D is undetermined. CDR3 length: 15 amino acids. Trimming pared 0 bases from V and 4 bases from J, leaving 14 bases between. CDR1 and CDR2 (germline): SGHRS, YFSETQ.

This chain joins TRBV19 and TRBJ2-7; 8 bases fit TRBD2. The length of the CDR3 is 14 residues. Germline V gives CDR1 LNHDA, CDR2 SQIVND (reference sequence). The trim removed 3 bases at V and 5 bases at J, leaving 6 bases unmatched. The CDR3 spells CASSIAGGADEQYF. CDR3 in DNA: TGTGCCAGTAGTATCGCGGGAGGAGCCGACGAGCAGTACTTC.

The sample holds one count of this clone. The chain joins TRBV6-2 or TRBV6-3 to TRBJ1-6, with 8 bases lining up with TRBD1. Germline loops: CDR1 MNHEY, CDR2 SVGEGT. With V trimmed by 6 bases and J by 10 bases, 5 bases remained unmatched. This CDR3 has 13 amino acids. The CDR3 loop is CASSHRGASPLHF. For the CDR3, the DNA is TGTGCCAGCAGCCACAGGGGGGCATCACCCCTCCACTTT.

This clone was counted between two and nine times. The chain recombines TRBV5-1 with TRBJ2-1; TRBD1 matches at 7 bases. CDR1 is SGHRS, CDR2 YFSETQ, per germline. Trimming cost V 3 bases and J 4 bases; bases outside gene matches: 10. The CDR3 runs 16 residues. CDR3 bases: TGCGCCAGCAGCTGGAACTCCGGGACAGTATACAATGAGCAGTTCTTC. Protein: CASSWNSGTVYNEQFF.

The chain combines TRBV3-1 (or the pseudogene TRBV3-2) with TRBJ1-5; no reliable D call. This CDR3 contains 15 residues. Deletions cut 1 base from V and 3 bases from J, with 10 bases between. From germline, CDR1 is LGHDT and CDR2 YNNKEL (reference sequence). CDR3 bases: TGTGCCAGCAGCCAAGCAAACGAGTACAATCAGCCCCAGCATTTT. Translation: CASSQANEYNQPQHF.